The 10 T cell receptor beta chains in this list originate from one sample, sequenced in a study of blood T cell repertoires in COVID-19. Data came from immunoSEQ multiplex PCR; TCRdb stores just in-frame clones and leaves some out. The data show some 400,000 clones, roughly 86% seen once. The sequencing sample was made of peripheral blood. These receptors came from a human donor with acute or convalescent COVID-19. The donor label of this sample is uncertain.

The J gene is TRBJ1-2, the V gene TRBV30, with D uncertain. V shed 0 bases and J shed 3 bases, with 5 bases lying between them. The CDR3 length is 12 residues. Germline CDR1 and CDR2: GTSNPN and SVGIG (reference sequence). CDR3 coding DNA: TGTGCCTGGAGTGTAGGAGACTATGGCTACACCTTC. Protein: CAWSVGDYGYTF.

This clone has only one observation. The rearrangement uses TRBV10-3 and TRBJ1-5; possible D gene TRBD1, 6 bases. From germline, CDR1 is ENHRY and CDR2 SYGVKD. With 10 bases removed from V and 6 bases from J, the gap between germline ends came to 10 bases. The CDR3 consists of 11 residues. The CDR3 DNA reads TGTGCCAGAACAGGGCCTCAGCCCCAGCATTTT. Protein sequence: CARTGPQPQHF.

The table lists this clone with a count of one. The gene calls are TRBV29-1 and TRBJ1-1; 7 positions match TRBD1. The CDR3 has 11 amino acids. Germline CDR1 SQVTM, CDR2 ANQGSEA. The V segment lost 4 bases and the J segment 10 bases; nucleotides outside the gene matches: 6. CDR3 coding DNA: TGCAGCGTTGGACAGGGAGTCTTAGCTTTCTTT. Its protein is CSVGQGVLAFF.

The chain is built from TRBV7-6 and TRBJ1-2; 9 bases align to TRBD1. The V gene end was trimmed by 4 bases and the J gene end by 7 bases; junction bases not matched to a gene: 7. The CDR3 is 14 residues long. CDR1 and CDR2 (germline): SGHVS, FNYEAQ. CDR3 bases: TGTGCCAGCAGCTATAGAACAGGGGGCCGTGGCTACACCTTC. Translation: CASSYRTGGRGYTF.

V usage is TRBV10-1 and J usage is TRBJ2-1, with D perhaps TRBD2 (6 bases). Trimming cost V 4 bases and J 5 bases, with 12 bases left between them. CDR1 WNHNN and CDR2 SYGVQD come from the germline V gene (reference sequence). CDR3 length equals 14 residues. The chain's CDR3 is CASSGGGWDNEQFF. CDR3 DNA sequence: TGCGCCAGCAGTGGCGGAGGGTGGGACAATGAGCAGTTCTTC.

The chain employs TRBV4-2 and TRBJ2-3, with TRBD2 matching over 13 bases. Germline lookup yields CDR1 LGHNA and CDR2 YNFKEQ. V lost 0 bases and J lost 10; bases outside the gene matches: 1. This CDR3 has 14 amino acids. CDR3 in amino acids: CASSQETSGGSQYF. For the CDR3, the DNA is TGTGCCAGCAGCCAAGAGACTAGCGGGGGGTCGCAGTATTTT.

The sample holds a few counts of this clone. The CDR3 is CASSPSGTGGYEQYF. The CDR3 DNA is TGTGCCAGCAGCCCTTCCGGGACAGGGGGCTACGAGCAGTACTTC. This sequence joins TRBV9 and TRBJ2-7; 11 bases are shared with TRBD1. The CDR3 is 15 amino acids. Germline loops: CDR1 SGDLS, CDR2 YYNGEE. After removal of 4 bases from V and 3 bases from J, the junction contained 6 bases not matched to a gene. The whole variable domain, filled in from reference TRBV9 and TRBJ2-7, reads DSGVTQTPKHLITATGQRVTLRCSPRSGDLSVYWYQQSLDQGLQFLIQYYNGEERAKGNILERFSAQQFPDLHSELNLSSLELGDSALYFCASSPSGTGGYEQYFGPGTRLTVT.

The rearrangement joins TRBV23-1 to TRBJ2-5; D is uncertain. TRBV23-1 carries the ORF label, with uncertain function. The V end was cut by 2 bases, the J end by 1 base, with 23 bases between. The CDR3 contains 19 residues. This CDR3 is CASSQHPSPTAHLQETQYF. As DNA, the CDR3 is TGCGCCAGCAGTCAACACCCCTCCCCGACTGCGCACCTCCAAGAGACCCAGTACTTC.

The chain carries TRBV5-4 and TRBJ2-5, with 9 bases that match TRBD1. This CDR3 comprises 14 residues. Looked up from germline, CDR1 is SGHNT and CDR2 is YYREEE (reference sequence). V lost 7 bases to trimming and J lost 5 bases; unmatched junction nucleotides: 9. The CDR3 DNA is TGTGCCAGCCTTAGGGACAGGGTGTGGGAGACCCAGTACTTC. This codes for CASLRDRVWETQYF.

This clone showed up just a few times. The V call is TRBV7-2, the J call TRBJ2-7; 8 nucleotides agree with TRBD2. The CDR3 is 14 residues long. Germline CDR1 is SGHTA and CDR2 is FQGNSA. J lost 4 bases, V lost 6 bases, and 8 bases had no gene match. The CDR3 coding sequence is TGTGCCAGCAGTACCCAGCGGGGGAAGTACGAGCAGTACTTC. Translating it yields CASSTQRGKYEQYF.